The 5 T cell receptor beta chains reported below all come from one sample, sequenced in a study of T cells expressing NK-cell markers. TCRdb re-called the 5' RACE reads; every CDR3 protein appears as one record, without DNA. The sample's table shows roughly 430,000 distinct CDR3 sequences. The material sequenced was blood T cells: a sorted CD56 or NKG2C T cell subset, CD4+ or CD8+ T cells, or bulk PBMC T cells (not recorded which). The receptor set was obtained from a woman aged 18 to 75 in good health.

The J gene is TRBJ2-5, the V gene TRBV5-1. This CDR3 spans 13 amino acids. Germline V gives CDR1 SGHRS, CDR2 YFSETQ. CDR3: CASSSHRKETQYF. The variable domain in full, with the rest retrieved from reference TRBV5-1 and TRBJ2-5, is KAGVTQTPRYLIKTRGQQVTLSCSPISGHRSVSWYQQTPGQGLQFLFEYFSETQRNKGNFPGRFSGRQFSNSRSEMNVSTLELGDSALYLCASSSHRKETQYFGPGTRLLVL.

The CDR3: CASSLGPLAQYGYTF. The chain uses TRBV5-5 and TRBJ1-2. The CDR3 sequence is 15 residues long. Germline CDR1 SGHKS, CDR2 YYEKEE (reference sequence).

This sequence joins TRBV9 and TRBJ2-3; TCRdb's D call of TRBD2 is untestable without DNA. Germline-derived CDR1 and CDR2 are SGDLS and YYNGEE. The CDR3 totals 15 residues. CDR3 sequence reads: CASGNSGRGTDTQYF.

The V gene is TRBV12-3 or TRBV12-4, the J gene TRBJ2-3; the TCRdb D gene call, TRBD1, has no DNA to confirm it. CDR3 size: 15 residues. CDR3: CASNPRGVGTDTQYF.

The chain recombines TRBV20-1 with TRBJ2-3. The CDR3 has 13 residues. CDR1 DFQATT and CDR2 SNEGSKA come from the germline V gene (reference sequence). The CDR3 loop reads CSAREGAADTQYF.